This T cell receptor beta chain came from a study of CD8 T cells in ankylosing spondylitis. Overall study results and limits: Reportedly, matched ankylosing spondylitis synovial fluid was significantly enriched for disease-linked clones. Some of the motif variants had earlier been found in reactive arthritis patients' fluid and blood. Seemingly distinctive of ankylosing spondylitis blood was a TCR beta motif formed by eight highly homologous variants.

Making use of molecular barcodes, quantitative 5'-RACE generated TCR beta libraries. TCRdb analysed the 5' RACE reads with MiXCR anew, one entry per CDR3 protein. The repertoire holds about 140,000 distinct CDR3 sequences, with over 10% as singletons. V dropped 1 base and J dropped 5 bases, with 19 bases sitting between them. Germline CDR1 reads KGHDR; CDR2 reads SFDVKD. The length of the CDR3 is 18 residues. To note about this clonotype: The antigen remains unidentified.

The sample consisted of blood, either unsorted or a sorted T cell fraction (not recorded which). The origin of this receptor is a female donor with ankylosing spondylitis or in good health (not recorded which). The V and J genes are TRBV24-1 and TRBJ2-2; D is perhaps TRBD1 or TRBD2 (6 bases each). DNA of the CDR3: TGTGCCACCAGTGATTTAGCGGGCGGGACATCTGTAACCGGGGAGCTGTTTTTT. It is translated as CATSDLAGGTSVTGELFF.